This TCR beta chain emerged from a study of tumor-infiltrating lymphocytes in oesophageal squamous cell carcinoma. TCRdb independently ran MiXCR on the PCR reads; one entry per CDR3 protein. This repertoire shows about 21,000 distinct CDR3 sequences, roughly two fifths found once; its top ten account for approximately 12%. V was trimmed by 5 bases and J by 0 bases, leaving 13 bases between them. The CDR3 has 15 amino acids. Germline CDR1 and CDR2: SGHRS and YFSETQ. This clonotype was recorded a few times. The genes are TRBV5-1 and TRBJ2-3; a weak D match, TRBD1 (5 bases). This receptor was obtained from a male donor with esophageal squamous cell carcinoma. Sequenced sample: normal esophageal tissue next to the tumor. The CDR3 nucleotides are TGCGCCAGCAGTTACGACAGACCTAGCACAGATACGCAGTATTTT. Its translation: CASSYDRPSTDTQYF.